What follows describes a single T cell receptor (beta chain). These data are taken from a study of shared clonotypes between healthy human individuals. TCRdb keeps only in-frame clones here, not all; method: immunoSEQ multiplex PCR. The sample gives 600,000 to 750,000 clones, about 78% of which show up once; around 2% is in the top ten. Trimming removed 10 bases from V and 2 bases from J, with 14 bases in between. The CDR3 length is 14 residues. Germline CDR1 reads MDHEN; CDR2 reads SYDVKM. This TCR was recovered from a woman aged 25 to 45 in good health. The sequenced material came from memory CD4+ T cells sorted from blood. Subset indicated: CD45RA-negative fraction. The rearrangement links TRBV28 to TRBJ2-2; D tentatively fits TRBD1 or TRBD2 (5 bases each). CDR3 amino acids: CAISGPTNTGELFF. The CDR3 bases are TGTGCCATCTCGGGACCCACTAACACCGGGGAGCTGTTTTTT.